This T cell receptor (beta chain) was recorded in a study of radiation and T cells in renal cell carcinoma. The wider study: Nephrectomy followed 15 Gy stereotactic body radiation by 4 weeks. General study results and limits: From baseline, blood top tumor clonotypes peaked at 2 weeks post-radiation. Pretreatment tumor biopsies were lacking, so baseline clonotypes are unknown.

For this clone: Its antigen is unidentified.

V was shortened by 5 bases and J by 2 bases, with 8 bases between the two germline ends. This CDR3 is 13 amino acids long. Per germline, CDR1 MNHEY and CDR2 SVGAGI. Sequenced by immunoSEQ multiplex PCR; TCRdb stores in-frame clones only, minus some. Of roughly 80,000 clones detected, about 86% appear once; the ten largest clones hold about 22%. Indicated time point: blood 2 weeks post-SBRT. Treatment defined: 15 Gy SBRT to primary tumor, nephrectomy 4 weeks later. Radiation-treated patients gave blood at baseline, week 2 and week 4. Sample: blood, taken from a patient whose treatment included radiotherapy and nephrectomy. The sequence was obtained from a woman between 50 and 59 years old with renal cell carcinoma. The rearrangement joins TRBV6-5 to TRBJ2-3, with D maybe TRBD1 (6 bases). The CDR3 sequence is CASSTGYTDTQYF. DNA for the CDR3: TGTGCCAGCAGTACAGGGTACACAGATACGCAGTATTTT.